This record looks at one TCR beta chain sequence and its context. As yet, its antigen is unknown. CDR1 and CDR2 from the germline V gene are SNHLY and FYNNEI. The CDR3 is made up of 13 amino acids. Trimming took off 2 bases at V and 5 bases at J, with 9 bases between the two ends. The data were obtained in a study of T cell responses to AZD1222 COVID-19 vaccine. Study findings and constraints: Mostly white British, mostly female donors; authors suggested clonal diversity may be underestimated.

The method was immunoSEQ multiplex PCR; TCRdb's version includes in-frame clones alone and lacks a portion of them. Of 54,000 or so clones listed, 80% to 90% are singletons. This chain joins TRBV2 and TRBJ1-2; weak D call: TRBD1 (6 bases). The receptor was isolated from an adult in good health. Sequenced material: peripheral blood, taken on day 0 of AZD1222 vaccination. The CDR3 here is CASSERQVYGYTF. The CDR3 DNA reads as TGTGCCAGCAGTGAAAGACAGGTTTATGGCTACACCTTC.